The T cell receptor (beta chain) described here comes from a study of OX40 agonist ivuxolimab in advanced cancers. Study as a whole: Males comprised 82.7% of the group, whose mean age was around 62 years (range 23 to 79).

The CDR3 is made up of 16 amino acids. V gave up 1 base and J gave up 2 bases; unmatched junction bases: 5. Germline V gene sequence: CDR1 SGDLS, CDR2 YYNGEE. Details on this clone: Its specificity is not known.

General observations from the study: The authors did not determine the antigen specificity of the expanded peripheral T cells. Among the lowest peripheral clonal expansion occurred in 0.1-3.0 mg/kg partial responders.

Method: immunoSEQ multiplex PCR; TCRdb's copy keeps in-frame clones and lacks some. The top ten clones hold approximately 15% of a sample with fewer than 9,000 clones, 75% to 85% of them seen once. This chain links TRBV9 with TRBJ2-7; 11 nucleotides line up with TRBD2. The material sequenced was CD4+ or CD8+ T cells sorted from blood, taken in a trial of the OX40 agonist ivuxolimab. The receptor comes from an adult with an advanced solid tumor such as melanoma, head and neck, liver or kidney cancer. The CDR3 DNA reads as TGTGCCAGCAGCGTATCTAGCGGGGGGTCTACCTACGAGCAGTACTTC. This gives the protein CASSVSSGGSTYEQYF.